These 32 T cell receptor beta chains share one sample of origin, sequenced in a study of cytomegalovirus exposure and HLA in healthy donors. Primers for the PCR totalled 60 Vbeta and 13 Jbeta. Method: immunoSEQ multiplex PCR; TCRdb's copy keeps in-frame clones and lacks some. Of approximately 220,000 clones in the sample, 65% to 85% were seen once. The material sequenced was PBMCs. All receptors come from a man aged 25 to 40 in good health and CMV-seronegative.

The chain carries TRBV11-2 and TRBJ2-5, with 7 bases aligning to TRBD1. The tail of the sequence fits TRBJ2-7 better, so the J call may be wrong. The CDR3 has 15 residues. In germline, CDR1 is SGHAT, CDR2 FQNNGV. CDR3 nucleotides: TGTGCCAGCAGCTCCGCGAGGGGGCTCCACTACGAGCAGTACTTC. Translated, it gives CASSSARGLHYEQYF.

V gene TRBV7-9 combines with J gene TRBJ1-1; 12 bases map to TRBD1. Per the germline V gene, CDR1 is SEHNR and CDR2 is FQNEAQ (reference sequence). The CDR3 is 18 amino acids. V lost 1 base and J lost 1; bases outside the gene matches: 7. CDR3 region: CASSLGPGQGAGNTEAFF. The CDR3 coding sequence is TGTGCCAGCAGCTTAGGTCCGGGACAGGGGGCAGGGAACACTGAAGCTTTCTTT.

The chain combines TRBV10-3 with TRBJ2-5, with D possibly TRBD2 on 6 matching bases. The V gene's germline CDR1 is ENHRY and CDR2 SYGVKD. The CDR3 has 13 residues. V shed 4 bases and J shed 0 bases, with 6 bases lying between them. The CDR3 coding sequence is TGTGCCATCAGTGGCGGGGACCAAGAGACCCAGTACTTC. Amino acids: CAISGGDQETQYF.

CDR3 sequence reads: CASSTQVTGKLVTQYF. CDR3 sequence (DNA): TGTGCCAGCAGCACTCAAGTGACAGGGAAACTTGTTACGCAGTATTTT. The V and J genes are TRBV9 and TRBJ2-3; 7 bases are a match to TRBD1. Per the germline V gene, CDR1 is SGDLS and CDR2 is YYNGEE. This CDR3 contains 16 residues. V was pared by 4 bases and J by 8 bases, with 16 bases of the junction left unmatched.

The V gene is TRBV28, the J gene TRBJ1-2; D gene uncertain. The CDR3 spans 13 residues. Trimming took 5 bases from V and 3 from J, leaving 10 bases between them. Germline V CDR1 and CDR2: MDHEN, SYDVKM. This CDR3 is CASSPNPDYGYTF. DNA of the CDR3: TGTGCCAGCAGTCCCAACCCAGACTATGGCTACACCTTC.

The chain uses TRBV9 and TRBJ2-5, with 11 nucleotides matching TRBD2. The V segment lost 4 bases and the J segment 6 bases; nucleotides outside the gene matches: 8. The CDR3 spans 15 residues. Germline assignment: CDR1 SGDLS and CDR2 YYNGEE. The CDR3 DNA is TGTGCCAGCAGCTCCGCTAGCGGGGGGTGGCAGACCCAGTACTTC. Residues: CASSSASGGWQTQYF. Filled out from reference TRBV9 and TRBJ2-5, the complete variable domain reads DSGVTQTPKHLITATGQRVTLRCSPRSGDLSVYWYQQSLDQGLQFLIQYYNGEERAKGNILERFSAQQFPDLHSELNLSSLELGDSALYFCASSSASGGWQTQYFGPGTRLLVL.

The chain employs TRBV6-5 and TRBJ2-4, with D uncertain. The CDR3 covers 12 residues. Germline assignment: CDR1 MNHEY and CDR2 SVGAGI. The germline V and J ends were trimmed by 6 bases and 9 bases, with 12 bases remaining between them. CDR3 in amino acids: CASSSIGVIQYF. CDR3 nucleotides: TGTGCCAGCAGCTCTATCGGAGTCATTCAGTACTTC.

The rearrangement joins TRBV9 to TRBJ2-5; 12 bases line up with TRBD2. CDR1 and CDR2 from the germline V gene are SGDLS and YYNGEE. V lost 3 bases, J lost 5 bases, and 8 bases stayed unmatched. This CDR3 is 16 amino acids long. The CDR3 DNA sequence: TGTGCCAGCAGCGGAAAGACTAGCGGGGGTATGGAGACCCAGTACTTC. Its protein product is CASSGKTSGGMETQYF.

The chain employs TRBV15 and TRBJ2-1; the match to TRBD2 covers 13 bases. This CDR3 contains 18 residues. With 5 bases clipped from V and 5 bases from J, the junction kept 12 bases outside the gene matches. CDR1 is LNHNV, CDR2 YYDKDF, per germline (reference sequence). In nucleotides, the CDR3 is TGTGCCACCAGCGGGGGGCAACTAGCGGGGGGGAGGAACAATGAGCAGTTCTTC. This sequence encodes CATSGGQLAGGRNNEQFF.

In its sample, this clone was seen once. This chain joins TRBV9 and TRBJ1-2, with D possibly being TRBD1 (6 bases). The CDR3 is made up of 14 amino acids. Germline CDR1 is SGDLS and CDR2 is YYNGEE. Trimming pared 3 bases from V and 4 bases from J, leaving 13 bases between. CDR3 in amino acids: CASSEGGGSYGYTF. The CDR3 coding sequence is TGTGCCAGCAGCGAGGGAGGGGGGAGCTATGGCTACACCTTC.

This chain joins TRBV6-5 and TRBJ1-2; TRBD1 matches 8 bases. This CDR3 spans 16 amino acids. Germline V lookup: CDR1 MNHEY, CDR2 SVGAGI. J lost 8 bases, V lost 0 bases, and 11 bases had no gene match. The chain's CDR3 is CASSYSAGGDFRGYTF. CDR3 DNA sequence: TGTGCCAGCAGTTACTCGGCAGGGGGCGACTTCAGAGGCTACACCTTC.

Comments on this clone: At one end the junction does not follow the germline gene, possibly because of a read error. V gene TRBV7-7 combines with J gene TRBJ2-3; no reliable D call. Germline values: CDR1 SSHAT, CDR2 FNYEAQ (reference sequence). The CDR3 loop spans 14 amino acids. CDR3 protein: CASSLRGATDTQYF. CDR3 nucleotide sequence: TGTGCTAGCAGCTTAAGAGGCGCCACAGATACGCAGTATTTT.

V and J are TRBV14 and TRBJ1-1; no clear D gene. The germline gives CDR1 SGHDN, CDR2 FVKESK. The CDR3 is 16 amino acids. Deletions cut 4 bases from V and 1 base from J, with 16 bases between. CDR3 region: CASSLGGTVSNTEAFF. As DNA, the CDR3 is TGTGCCAGCAGCCTCGGTGGTACGGTCTCGAACACTGAAGCTTTCTTT.

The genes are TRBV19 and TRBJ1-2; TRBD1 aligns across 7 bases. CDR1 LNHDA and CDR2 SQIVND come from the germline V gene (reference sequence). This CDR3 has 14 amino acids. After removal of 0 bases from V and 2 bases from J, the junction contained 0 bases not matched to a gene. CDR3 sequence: CASSIEQGNYGYTF. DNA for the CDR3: TGTGCCAGTAGTATAGAACAGGGGAACTATGGCTACACCTTC.

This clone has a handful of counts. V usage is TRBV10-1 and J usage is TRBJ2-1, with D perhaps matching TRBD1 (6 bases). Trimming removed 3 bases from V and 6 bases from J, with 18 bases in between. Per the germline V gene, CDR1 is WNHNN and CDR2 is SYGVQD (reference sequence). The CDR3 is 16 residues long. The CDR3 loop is CASSDSPQGSGNEQFF. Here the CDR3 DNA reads TGCGCCAGCAGTGACTCACCCCAGGGGTCTGGCAATGAGCAGTTCTTC.

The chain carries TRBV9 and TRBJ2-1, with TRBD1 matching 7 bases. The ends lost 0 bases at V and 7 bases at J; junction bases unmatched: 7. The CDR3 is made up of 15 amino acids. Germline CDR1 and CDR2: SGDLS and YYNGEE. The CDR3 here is CASSVGTGKGNEQFF. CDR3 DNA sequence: TGTGCCAGCAGCGTAGGGACAGGAAAAGGAAATGAGCAGTTCTTC.

The CDR3 nucleotides are TGTGCCATCAGCCCCCGGACTAGCGGGGGGGCGGGTAATGAGCAGTTCTTC. The encoded protein is CAISPRTSGGAGNEQFF. The rearrangement uses TRBV10-3 and TRBJ2-1; 15 nucleotides match TRBD2. This CDR3 contains 17 residues. Germline loops: CDR1 ENHRY, CDR2 SYGVKD. The junction had 10 bases not matched to a gene; V was cut back by 6 bases and J by 7 bases.

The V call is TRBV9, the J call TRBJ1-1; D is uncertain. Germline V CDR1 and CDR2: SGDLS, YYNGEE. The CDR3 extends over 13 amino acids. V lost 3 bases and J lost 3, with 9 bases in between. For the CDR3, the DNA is TGTGCCAGCAGCGAGAGGCCCCACACTGAAGCTTTCTTT. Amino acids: CASSERPHTEAFF.

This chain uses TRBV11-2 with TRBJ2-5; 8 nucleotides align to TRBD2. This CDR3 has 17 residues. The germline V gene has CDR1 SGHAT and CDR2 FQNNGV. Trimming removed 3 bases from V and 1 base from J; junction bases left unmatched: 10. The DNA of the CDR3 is TGTGCCAGCAGCTTGCGTATACCGGGACTAGGCCAAGAGACCCAGTACTTC. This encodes CASSLRIPGLGQETQYF.

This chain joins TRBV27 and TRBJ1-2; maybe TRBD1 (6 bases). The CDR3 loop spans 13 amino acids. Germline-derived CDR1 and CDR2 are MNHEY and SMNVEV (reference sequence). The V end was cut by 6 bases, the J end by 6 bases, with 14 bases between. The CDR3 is CASRFGQGNGYTF. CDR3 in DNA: TGTGCCAGCAGGTTTGGCCAGGGGAATGGCTACACCTTC.

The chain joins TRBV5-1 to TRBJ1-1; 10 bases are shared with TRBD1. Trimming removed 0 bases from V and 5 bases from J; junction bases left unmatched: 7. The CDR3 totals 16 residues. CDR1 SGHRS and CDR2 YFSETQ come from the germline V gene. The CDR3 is CASSLGQGARETEAFF. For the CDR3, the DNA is TGCGCCAGCAGCTTGGGACAGGGGGCGCGTGAAACTGAAGCTTTCTTT. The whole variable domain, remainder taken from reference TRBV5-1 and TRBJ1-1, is KAGVTQTPRYLIKTRGQQVTLSCSPISGHRSVSWYQQTPGQGLQFLFEYFSETQRNKGNFPGRFSGRQFSNSRSEMNVSTLELGDSALYLCASSLGQGARETEAFFGQGTRLTVV.

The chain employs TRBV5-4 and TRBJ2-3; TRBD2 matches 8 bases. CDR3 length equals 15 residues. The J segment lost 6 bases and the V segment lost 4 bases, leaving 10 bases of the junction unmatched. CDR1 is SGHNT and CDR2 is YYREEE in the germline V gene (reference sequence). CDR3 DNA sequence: TGTGCCAGCAGCCCTGGAGGGACTAGAAGGGATACGCAGTATTTT. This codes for CASSPGGTRRDTQYF.

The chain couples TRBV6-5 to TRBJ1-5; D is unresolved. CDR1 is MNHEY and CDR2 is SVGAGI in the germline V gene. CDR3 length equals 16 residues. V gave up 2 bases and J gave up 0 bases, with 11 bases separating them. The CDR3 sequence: CASSYDGRDSNQPQHF. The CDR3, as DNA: TGTGCCAGCAGTTACGATGGACGGGATAGCAATCAGCCCCAGCATTTT.

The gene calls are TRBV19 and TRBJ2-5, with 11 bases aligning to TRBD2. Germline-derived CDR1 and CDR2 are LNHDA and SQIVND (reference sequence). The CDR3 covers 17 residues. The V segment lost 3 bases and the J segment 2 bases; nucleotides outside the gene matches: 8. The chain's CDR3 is CASSIGASGGLQETQYF. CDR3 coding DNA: TGTGCCAGTAGTATCGGGGCTAGCGGGGGGCTGCAAGAGACCCAGTACTTC.

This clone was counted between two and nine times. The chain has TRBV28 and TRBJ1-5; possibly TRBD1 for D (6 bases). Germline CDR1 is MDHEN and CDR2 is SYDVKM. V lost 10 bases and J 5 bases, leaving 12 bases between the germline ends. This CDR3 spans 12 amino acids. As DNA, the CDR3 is TGTGCCACAGGGGTGAGACATCAGCCCCAGCATTTT. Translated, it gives CATGVRHQPQHF.

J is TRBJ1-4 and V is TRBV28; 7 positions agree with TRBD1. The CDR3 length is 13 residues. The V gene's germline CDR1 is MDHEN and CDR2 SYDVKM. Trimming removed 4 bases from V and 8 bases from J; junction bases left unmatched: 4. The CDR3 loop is CASSSQGREKLFF. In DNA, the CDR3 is TGTGCCAGCAGTTCACAGGGGCGGGAAAAACTGTTTTTT.

The CDR3 loop is CASSPLRGAGELFF. The DNA for the CDR3 is TGTGCCAGCAGCCCACTGCGGGGGGCCGGGGAGCTGTTTTTT. V and J are TRBV11-2 and TRBJ2-2; TRBD2 matches 8 bases. In germline, CDR1 is SGHAT, CDR2 FQNNGV. J was trimmed by 6 bases and V by 5 bases; bases with no gene match: 5. The CDR3 consists of 14 residues.

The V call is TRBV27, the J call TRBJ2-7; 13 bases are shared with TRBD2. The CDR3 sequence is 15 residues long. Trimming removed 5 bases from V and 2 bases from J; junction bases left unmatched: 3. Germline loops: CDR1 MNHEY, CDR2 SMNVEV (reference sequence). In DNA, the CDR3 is TGTGCCAGCAGTCTAACTAGCGGGGGGGCCTACGAGCAGTACTTC. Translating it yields CASSLTSGGAYEQYF.

CDR3 in amino acids: CASSLRDRQKLFF. CDR3 sequence (DNA): TGTGCCAGCAGCCTCCGGGACAGGCAAAAACTGTTTTTT. The chain is built from TRBV2 and TRBJ1-4, with 8 bases that match TRBD1. Trimming removed 6 bases from V and 9 bases from J; junction bases left unmatched: 6. The CDR3 runs 13 residues. Germline values: CDR1 SNHLY, CDR2 FYNNEI. The entire variable domain, with the rest obtained from reference TRBV2 and TRBJ1-4, is as follows: EPEVTQTPSHQVTQMGQEVILRCVPISNHLYFYWYRQILGQKVEFLVSFYNNEISEKSEIFDDQFSVERPDGSNFTLKIRSTKLEDSAMYFCASSLRDRQKLFFGSGTQLSVL.

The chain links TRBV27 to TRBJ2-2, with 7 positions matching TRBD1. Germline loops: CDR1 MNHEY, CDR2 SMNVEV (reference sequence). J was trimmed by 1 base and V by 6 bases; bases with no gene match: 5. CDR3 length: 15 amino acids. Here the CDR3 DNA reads TGTGCCAGCAGAAAAGACAGGGTGAACACCGGGGAGCTGTTTTTT. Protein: CASRKDRVNTGELFF.

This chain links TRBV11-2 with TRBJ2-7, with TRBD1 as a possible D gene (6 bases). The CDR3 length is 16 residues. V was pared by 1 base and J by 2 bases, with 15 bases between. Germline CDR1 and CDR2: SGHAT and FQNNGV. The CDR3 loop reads CASSLGVLQGAYEQYF. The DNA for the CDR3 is TGTGCCAGCAGCTTAGGAGTTCTACAGGGTGCCTACGAGCAGTACTTC.

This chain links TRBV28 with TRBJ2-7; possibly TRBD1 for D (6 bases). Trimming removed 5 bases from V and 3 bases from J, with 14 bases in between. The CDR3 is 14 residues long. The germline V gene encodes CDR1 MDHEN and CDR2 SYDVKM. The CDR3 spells CASSPHRDNYEQYF. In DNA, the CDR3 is TGTGCCAGCAGTCCACACCGGGACAACTACGAGCAGTACTTC.